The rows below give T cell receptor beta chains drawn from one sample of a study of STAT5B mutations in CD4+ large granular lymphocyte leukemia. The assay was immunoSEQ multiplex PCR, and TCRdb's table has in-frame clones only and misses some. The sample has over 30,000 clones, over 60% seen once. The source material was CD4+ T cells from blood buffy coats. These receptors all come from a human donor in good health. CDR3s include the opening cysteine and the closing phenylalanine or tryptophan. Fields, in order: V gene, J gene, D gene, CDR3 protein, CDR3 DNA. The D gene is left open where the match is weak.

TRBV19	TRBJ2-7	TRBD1	CASALGQGYEQYF	TGTGCCAGTGCCCTGGGACAGGGTTACGAGCAGTACTTC
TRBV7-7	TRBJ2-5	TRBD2	CASSLIAGAIGETQYF	TGTGCTAGCAGCTTGATAGCGGGGGCCATAGGGGAGACCCAGTACTTC
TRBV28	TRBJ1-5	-	CASSFPYSNQPQHF	TGTGCCAGCAGTTTCCCATATAGCAATCAGCCCCAGCATTTT
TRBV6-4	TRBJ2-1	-	CASSDRGVGYNEQFF	TGTGCCAGCAGTGACAGAGGGGTTGGGTACAATGAGCAGTTCTTC
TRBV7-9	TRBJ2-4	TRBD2	CASSLATSGASKNIQYF	TGTGCCAGCAGCCTAGCCACTAGCGGGGCGTCCAAAAACATTCAGTACTTC
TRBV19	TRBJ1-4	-	CASSRGTAATNEKLFF	TGTGCCAGTAGTCGTGGGACCGCAGCAACTAATGAAAAACTGTTTTTT
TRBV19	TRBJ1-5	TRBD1	CASSAGRQGPNQPQHF	TGTGCCAGTAGTGCAGGTAGACAGGGGCCGAATCAGCCCCAGCATTTT
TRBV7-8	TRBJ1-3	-	CASSYGPPGNTIYF	TGTGCCAGCAGCTACGGGCCCCCTGGAAACACCATATATTTT
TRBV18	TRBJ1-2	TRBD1	CASSPPGTGGVGYTF	TGTGCCAGCTCACCACCCGGGACAGGGGGCGTTGGCTACACCTTC
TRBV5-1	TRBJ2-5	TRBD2	CASSASGGQETQYF	TGCGCCAGCAGCGCTAGCGGGGGGCAAGAGACCCAGTACTTC
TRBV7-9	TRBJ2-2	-	CASSLMANTGELFF	TGTGCCAGCAGCTTAATGGCCAACACCGGGGAGCTGTTTTTT
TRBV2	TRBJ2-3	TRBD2	CASSSTSGRYDTQYF	TGTGCCAGCAGTTCTACTAGCGGGAGGTATGATACGCAGTATTTT
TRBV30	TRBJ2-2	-	CAWSVPTGGNTGELFF	TGTGCCTGGAGTGTACCGACAGGAGGGAACACCGGGGAGCTGTTTTTT
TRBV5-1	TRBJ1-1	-	CASSFAPGETEAFF	TGCGCCAGCAGCTTCGCTCCAGGGGAGACTGAAGCTTTCTTT
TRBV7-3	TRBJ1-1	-	CASSWQKNTEAFF	TGTGCCAGCAGTTGGCAGAAAAACACTGAAGCTTTCTTT
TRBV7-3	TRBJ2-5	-	CASSLGTGETQYF	TGTGCCAGCAGCTTAGGGACTGGCGAGACCCAGTACTTC